This T cell receptor (beta chain) was identified in a study of CD8 T cells in Susac syndrome. Germline CDR1 and CDR2: MNHEY and SMNVEV (reference sequence). This CDR3 region has 15 residues. Losses at the gene ends were 3 bases for V and 7 bases for J; bases not matched to a gene: 12. From blood CD8+ and CD4+ T cells, the TCR beta chain was sequenced. When the RNA was reverse transcribed, random hexamers were used with an input of roughly 0.45 to 1 ug. immunoSEQ multiplex PCR amplified TCR beta CDR3 across 54 Vbeta, 13 Jbeta. TCRdb reanalysed the immunoSEQ multiplex PCR reads using MiXCR and keeps one entry per CDR3 protein. Of a few hundred thousand distinct CDR3 sequences in the sample, 89% were seen once.

This TCR was recovered from a human donor with multiple sclerosis. The chain uses TRBV27 and TRBJ2-7, with 7 positions matching TRBD1. Sequencing was carried out using CD8+ T cells from PBMCs. Here the CDR3 DNA reads TGTGCCAGCAGTTTTTTGAGACAGGGTGGGTTGGAGCAGTACTTC. This codes for CASSFLRQGGLEQYF.